Below, one TCR beta chain is given with its context. The study ran its PCR with 60 Vbeta and 13 Jbeta primers. Using immunoSEQ multiplex PCR, the repertoire was profiled, and TCRdb retains in-frame clones only, with some absent. The sample lists 55,000 to 80,000 clones, roughly 80% occurring once. Trimming pared 0 bases from V and 7 bases from J, leaving 4 bases between. This CDR3 is 13 amino acids long. CDR1 is SGHVS and CDR2 is FQNEAQ in the germline V gene. The data stem from a study of cytomegalovirus exposure and HLA in healthy donors. This clonotype was obtained from a man in his sixties in good health and CMV-seropositive. Sequencing input: PBMCs. The chain recombines TRBV7-8 with TRBJ1-6; no clear D gene. The DNA for the CDR3 is TGTGCCAGCAGCTTAGCGCAGAATTCACCCCTCCACTTT. Translation: CASSLAQNSPLHF.